This T cell receptor beta chain was recovered during a study of blood T cell repertoires in COVID-19. The CDR3 covers 14 residues. Trimming removed 1 base at V and 5 bases at J, with 12 bases between. Germline loops: CDR1 SGHVS, CDR2 FQNEAQ. The study assigned cohorts using participant-reported clinical history. Measured with immunoSEQ multiplex PCR; TCRdb has only the in-frame clones, and not every one. The table records around 380,000 clones, about 87% of them present only once. The chain combines TRBV7-8 with TRBJ2-7; TRBD2 is a possible D gene (6 bases). Material: PBMCs or T cells enriched from blood (not recorded which). This receptor was taken from a man aged 25 to 40 who had recovered from COVID-19. In DNA form, the CDR3 reads TGTGCCAGCAGCTTAGGGGTTTGGGGGGACGAGCAGTACTTC. The encoded protein is CASSLGVWGDEQYF.